The rows below give T cell receptor beta chains drawn from one sample of a study of human T cells and chemical hapten exposure. Each CDR3 protein gets one entry after TCRdb re-called the RACE reads with MiXCR. The table has tens of thousands of distinct CDR3 sequences, roughly 10% seen once; the top ten hold around 4.7%. This sample comprised whole blood, obtained in connection with sensitization to the hapten diphenylcyclopropenone (DPC). These receptors were collected from a woman aged 45-60 years with alopecia areata. Some clones in this sample may be carry-over from other donors' samples. Each CDR3 is given with its conserved first and last residue. A D gene is named only where the DNA matches it firmly. Part of the rows lack a size; the others show once, few, many or a class for expanded clones.

j_call | v_call | d_call | clone_size | cdr3_aa | cdr3_nt
TRBJ1-1 | TRBV7-8 | - | few | CASSLVVSRTEAFF | TGTGCCAGCAGCTTAGTTGTTAGTCGGACAGAAGCTTTCTTT
TRBJ2-3 | TRBV28 | - | many | CASRPDYGQSTDTQYF | TGTGCCAGCAGGCCCGACTACGGCCAGAGCACAGATACGCAGTATTTT
TRBJ2-1 | TRBV7-2 | TRBD2 | - | CASSLGGLAGVNEQFF | TGTGCCAGCAGCTTAGGCGGACTAGCGGGAGTGAATGAGCAGTTCTTC
TRBJ1-1 | TRBV20-1 | TRBD1 | - | CSARTGGAVLAGTEAFF | TGCAGTGCTAGGACAGGGGGCGCTGTCCTGGCTGGCACTGAAGCTTTCTTT
TRBJ2-7 | TRBV6-5 | TRBD2 | - | CASGPGGEGFGEQYF | TGTGCCAGCGGCCCCGGGGGGGAGGGGTTCGGCGAGCAGTACTTC
TRBJ2-7 | TRBV29-1 | - | few | CSVEVGPEQYF | TGCAGCGTTGAAGTGGGACCCGAGCAGTACTTC
TRBJ2-7 | TRBV5-5 | TRBD2 | many | CASSLEGLDDEQYF | TGTGCCAGCAGCTTGGAGGGACTAGATGACGAGCAGTACTTC
TRBJ1-5 | TRBV28 | - | - | CASSKWRVGGNQPQHF | TGTGCCAGCAGTAAATGGCGGGTAGGGGGCAATCAGCCCCAGCATTTT
TRBJ1-1 | TRBV29-1 | - | many | CSVEVSGHDTEAFF | TGCAGCGTTGAAGTTAGTGGCCATGACACTGAAGCTTTCTTT
TRBJ2-2 | TRBV7-9 | - | many | CASSEVTANTGELFF | TGTGCCAGCAGTGAGGTCACAGCGAACACCGGGGAGCTGTTTTTT
TRBJ2-7 | TRBV7-2 | TRBD2 | - | CASSPRLAAYEQYF | TGTGCCAGCAGCCCGAGACTAGCGGCCTACGAGCAGTACTTC
TRBJ2-7 | TRBV7-6 | TRBD2 | few | CASSLSGRDYEQYF | TGTGCCAGCAGCTTATCCGGGAGGGACTACGAGCAGTACTTC
TRBJ2-5 | TRBV18 | - | few | CASSPPEMYQETQYF | TGTGCCAGCTCACCACCGGAGATGTACCAAGAGACCCAGTACTTC
TRBJ1-2 | TRBV7-2 | - | - | CASSPEAGRRGYTF | TGTGCCAGCAGCCCCGAGGCGGGACGGCGGGGCTACACCTTC
TRBJ2-1 | TRBV20-1 | TRBD2 | many | CSASHGGGNEQFF | TGCAGTGCTAGTCATGGGGGGGGCAATGAGCAGTTCTTC
TRBJ1-2 | TRBV2 | - | few | CASSELDTRYGYTF | TGTGCCAGCAGTGAATTAGACACTCGCTATGGCTACACCTTC